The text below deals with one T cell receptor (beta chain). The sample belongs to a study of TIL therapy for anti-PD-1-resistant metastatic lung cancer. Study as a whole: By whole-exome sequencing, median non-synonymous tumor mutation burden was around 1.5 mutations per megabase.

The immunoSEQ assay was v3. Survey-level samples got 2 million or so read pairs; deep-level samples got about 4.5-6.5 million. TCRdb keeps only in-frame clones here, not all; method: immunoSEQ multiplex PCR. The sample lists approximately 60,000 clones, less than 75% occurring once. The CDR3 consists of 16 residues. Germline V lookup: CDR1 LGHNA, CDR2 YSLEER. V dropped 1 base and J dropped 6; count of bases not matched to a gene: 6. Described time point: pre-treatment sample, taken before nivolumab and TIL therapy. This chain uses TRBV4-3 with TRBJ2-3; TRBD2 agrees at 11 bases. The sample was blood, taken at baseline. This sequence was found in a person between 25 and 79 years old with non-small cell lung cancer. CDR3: CASSQGTSGWSDTQYF. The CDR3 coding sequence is TGCGCCAGCAGCCAAGGGACTAGCGGGTGGTCTGATACGCAGTATTTT.